This T cell receptor beta chain was sequenced in a study of T cell responses to AZD1222 COVID-19 vaccine. As concerns this clone: No antigen is known for it.

Trimming removed 8 bases from V and 0 bases from J, with 8 bases in between. This CDR3 has 14 amino acids. Germline values: CDR1 MDHEN, CDR2 SYDVKM. General study points: Spike-specific TCR breadth and depth both grew after two AZD1222 doses.

Using immunoSEQ multiplex PCR, the repertoire was profiled, and TCRdb retains in-frame clones only, with some absent. The top ten hold almost 5.5% of the sample, which has about 120,000 clones, roughly 89% seen once. The receptor comes from an adult in good health. The J gene is TRBJ1-6, the V gene TRBV28; D is undetermined. The sample here was peripheral blood, taken on day 0 of AZD1222 vaccination. The CDR3 sequence: CASVQSSYNSPLHF. The CDR3, as DNA: TGTGCCAGCGTTCAGAGCTCCTATAATTCACCCCTCCACTTT.